This T cell receptor (beta chain) was recorded in a study of T cells in localized non-small cell lung cancer. Only in-frame clones appear in the TCRdb table, and some are missing; sequencing was by immunoSEQ multiplex PCR. The profile shows 38,000 or so clones, just over 85% of them singletons. Trimming removed 4 bases at V and 5 bases at J, with 13 bases between. Germline V gives CDR1 SGHKS, CDR2 YYEKEE (reference sequence). The CDR3 has 14 amino acids. The rearrangement links TRBV5-5 to TRBJ2-1; D gene unclear. This sequence originates from an older male donor with stage II lung adenocarcinoma. Sequenced here: peripheral blood mononuclear cells, sampled before any cancer treatment. In nucleotides, the CDR3 is TGTGCCAGCAGCCCCTACCCTCAGGACAATGAGCAGTTCTTC. Its translation is CASSPYPQDNEQFF.